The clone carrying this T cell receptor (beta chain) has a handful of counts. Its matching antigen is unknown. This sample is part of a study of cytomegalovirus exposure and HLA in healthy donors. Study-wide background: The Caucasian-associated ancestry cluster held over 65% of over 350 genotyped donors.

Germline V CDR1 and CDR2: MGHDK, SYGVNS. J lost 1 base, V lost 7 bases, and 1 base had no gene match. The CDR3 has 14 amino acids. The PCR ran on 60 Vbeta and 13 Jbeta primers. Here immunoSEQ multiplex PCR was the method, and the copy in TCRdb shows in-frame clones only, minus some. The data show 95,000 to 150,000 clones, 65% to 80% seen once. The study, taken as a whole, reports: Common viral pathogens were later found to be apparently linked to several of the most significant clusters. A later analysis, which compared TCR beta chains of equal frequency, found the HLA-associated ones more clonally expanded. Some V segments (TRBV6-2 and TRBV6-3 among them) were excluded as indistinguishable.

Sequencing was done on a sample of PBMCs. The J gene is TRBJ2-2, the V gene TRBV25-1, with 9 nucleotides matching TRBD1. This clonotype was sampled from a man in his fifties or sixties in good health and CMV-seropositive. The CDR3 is CASTTGGNTGELFF. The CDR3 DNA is TGTGCCAGCACGACAGGGGGGAACACCGGGGAGCTGTTTTTT.